Detailed here is one T cell receptor beta chain. Its antigen is unknown. This sample is part of a study of T cell responses to AZD1222 COVID-19 vaccine. Regarding the study as a whole: The study found vaccine-associated CD4 TCRs spanning spike, dominant at 160-218 and 743-854. Repertoire collection took place solely once the T cell response had peaked.

Here immunoSEQ multiplex PCR was the method, and the copy in TCRdb shows in-frame clones only, minus some. The sample has about 120,000 clones; about nine tenths are singletons. The CDR3 covers 13 residues. V was pared by 7 bases and J by 6 bases, with 15 bases between. Germline V CDR1 and CDR2: MNHEY, SVGAGI. The sequenced sample was peripheral blood, obtained on day 0 of AZD1222 vaccination. The receptor comes from an adult in good health. The chain carries TRBV6-5 and TRBJ1-1; D is ambiguous. CDR3 in amino acids: CASTLPGKAEAFF. In DNA, the CDR3 is TGTGCCAGCACCCTTCCGGGGAAAGCTGAAGCTTTCTTT.